This entry lists 11 T cell receptor beta chains sequenced from one sample in a study of vaccination and CD4 T cells after COVID-19. These receptors are not linked to any known antigen. Treatment described: roughly 10-day PBMC culture with coronavirus spike peptide pools or control peptides (ViraFEST assay). The assay that was used to sequence DNA from cultured CD4+ T cells was the Oncomine TCR Beta short-read assay. A single record per CDR3 protein comes from TCRdb applying MiXCR to the PCR reads. The table has roughly 20,000 distinct CDR3 sequences, around half seen once. The sample in question was CD4+ T cells from blood, cultured in vitro, obtained before SARS-CoV-2 vaccination. All receptors come from a human donor who had recovered from COVID-19.

The chain carries TRBV10-2 and TRBJ1-5, with TRBD1 identical over 7 bases. V dropped 7 bases and J dropped 4; count of bases not matched to a gene: 7. Germline V CDR1 and CDR2: WSHSY, SAAADI. The CDR3 spans 14 residues. For the CDR3, the DNA is TGCGCCAGCAACCCGGGACAGATAAATCAGCCCCAGCATTTT. Its translation: CASNPGQINQPQHF.

V and J are TRBV2 and TRBJ1-5; TRBD1 agrees at 12 bases. Trimming cost V 6 bases and J 7 bases; bases outside gene matches: 10. Germline V gene sequence: CDR1 SNHLY, CDR2 FYNNEI. This CDR3 is built from 16 residues. CDR3 nucleotide sequence: TGTGCCAGCAGAAATCCGGGACAGGGGGCTTGGCAGCCCCAGCATTTT. Protein: CASRNPGQGAWQPQHF.

V and J are TRBV7-9 and TRBJ2-3; TRBD2 matches at 16 bases. The CDR3 contains 18 residues. Trimming cost V 2 bases and J 6 bases; bases outside gene matches: 8. CDR1 and CDR2 from the germline V gene are SEHNR and FQNEAQ (reference sequence). The CDR3 is CASSLLGLAGGQTDTQYF. The CDR3 DNA sequence: TGTGCCAGCAGCTTATTGGGACTAGCGGGAGGGCAGACCGATACGCAGTATTTT.

The chain recombines TRBV11-3 with TRBJ2-2; maybe TRBD1 (5 bases). V lost 5 bases and J lost 6, with 10 bases in between. Germline CDR1 and CDR2: SGHNT and YENEEA. This CDR3 is built from 13 residues. The CDR3 here is CASSAQVPGELFF. CDR3 bases: TGTGCCAGCAGCGCACAGGTCCCCGGGGAGCTGTTTTTT.

V and J are TRBV27 and TRBJ1-5; possible D gene TRBD1, 5 bases. Germline CDR1 MNHEY, CDR2 SMNVEV (reference sequence). The CDR3 runs to 14 residues. The V end was cut by 2 bases, the J end by 3 bases, with 8 bases between. The CDR3: CASSLQGYNQPQHF. DNA of the CDR3: TGTGCCAGCAGTTTACAGGGCTACAATCAGCCCCAGCATTTT.

This chain uses TRBV19 with TRBJ2-1; 9 nucleotides line up with TRBD2. The CDR3 has 16 amino acids. Germline CDR1 and CDR2: LNHDA and SQIVND (reference sequence). V dropped 2 bases and J dropped 4; count of bases not matched to a gene: 6. The CDR3 DNA reads as TGTGCCAGTAGTATAAGGCGGGAGGGTTGGTACAATGAGCAGTTCTTC. It specifies CASSIRREGWYNEQFF.

V is TRBV7-2 and J is TRBJ2-2; 9 nucleotides match TRBD1. This CDR3 region has 15 residues. V shed 3 bases, J shed 5 bases, and the junction held 4 bases outside the gene matches. Germline-derived CDR1 and CDR2 are SGHTA and FQGNSA. The CDR3: CASSFDRGGTGELFF. In DNA, the CDR3 is TGTGCCAGCAGCTTCGACAGGGGGGGGACCGGGGAGCTGTTTTTT.

CDR3 sequence: CASRDRGNSLTGELFF. The CDR3 DNA is TGTGCCAGTAGGGACAGGGGGAACAGTCTCACCGGGGAGCTGTTTTTT. This chain connects TRBV19 to TRBJ2-2; TRBD1 aligns across 10 bases. In germline, CDR1 is LNHDA, CDR2 SQIVND (reference sequence). V dropped 6 bases and J dropped 4; count of bases not matched to a gene: 8. This CDR3 contains 16 residues. Complete variable domain (other parts from reference TRBV19 and TRBJ2-2): DGGITQSPKYLFRKEGQNVTLSCEQNLNHDAMYWYRQDPGQGLRLIYYSQIVNDFQKGDIAEGYSVSREKKESFPLTVTSAQKNPTAFYLCASRDRGNSLTGELFFGEGSRLTVL.

Only a few counts were recorded for this clonotype. The chain uses TRBV6-5 and TRBJ2-7; D is unclear. In germline, CDR1 is MNHEY, CDR2 SVGAGI. V was pared by 3 bases and J by 13 bases, with 4 bases between. The CDR3 runs to 8 residues. The CDR3, as DNA: TGTGCCAGCAGTTATGTATACTTC. Protein product: CASSYVYF.

This chain connects TRBV11-3 to TRBJ1-1; possible D gene TRBD1, 5 bases. The CDR3 sequence is 15 residues long. Per germline, CDR1 SGHNT and CDR2 YENEEA. Between the trimmed V and J ends, which lost 5 bases and 1 base, there was a span of 14 bases. The CDR3 DNA follows: TGTGCCAGCAGCCCGGGACTTATTTCGAACACTGAAGCTTTCTTT. Its translation: CASSPGLISNTEAFF.

This clonotype showed up just a few times. CDR3 sequence: CASSRQGRTYNSPLHF. CDR3 in DNA: TGTGCCAGCAGCCGACAAGGCCGGACGTATAATTCACCCCTCCACTTT. The J gene is TRBJ1-6, the V gene TRBV7-8; D ambiguous. The V gene's germline CDR1 is SGHVS and CDR2 FQNEAQ. The CDR3 has 16 residues. The ends were cut back, 5 bases at V and 4 bases at J, with 15 bases in the middle.